The entry below describes one T cell receptor beta chain. Antigen unknown. The entry originates in a study of T-cell memory formation after mild COVID-19. On the study more broadly: Largely, TCR clusters stayed within a single donor.

From the 5' RACE reads, TCRdb called clonotypes with MiXCR, one entry per CDR3 protein. Of 200,000 to 300,000 distinct CDR3 sequences listed, 16% are singletons. Study-level points and caveats: Day 15 to 85 contracting clones showed balanced CD4/CD8; later expanders leaned CD4+.

This CDR3 region has 14 residues. Trimming stripped 1 base from V and 0 bases from J, with 5 bases between. Germline CDR1 is SGHDN and CDR2 is FVKESK. The source material was PBMCs or a T cell subset sorted from them (not recorded which). The chain uses TRBV14 and TRBJ2-3; the D is unclear. The clonotype comes from a man aged 18 to 30 who had mild COVID-19 (a few samples of this study predate the infection). Cell type and time point are not known. The CDR3 sequence: CASSQVGSTDTQYF. For the CDR3, the DNA is TGTGCCAGCAGCCAAGTTGGGAGCACAGATACGCAGTATTTT.